This TCR beta chain was retrieved from a study of shared clonotypes between healthy human individuals (dated by TCRdb to 2020 to 2022). Notes on the research overall: A couple of women and a few men aged 18 to 49 years were included in the cohort. For each donor, CD4 naive and CD4 memory were each run on three plates, CD8 naive on two plates, and CD8 memory on one plate. The study deeply sequenced blood TCR repertoires of about 5 healthy adults to estimate repertoire size and the extent of clonotype sharing between individuals. Libraries were prepared and TCR repertoires were sequenced by different laboratories using diverse techniques, in order to increase sequencing depth and limit assay-specific biases. Each donor's leukapheresis produced roughly between roughly 0.85 and 10 billion PBMCs.

The donors were healthy, HIV-negative adults with no recently reported acute infections or vaccinations. Every donor was a Caucasian adult residing in Nashville, Tennessee, USA. Magnetic negative selection was used to enrich CD4+ T cells, after which naive cells were positively selected on CD45RA and the negative fraction became the memory subset. Blood was obtained by leukapheresis, after which PBMCs were separated by Ficoll-Histopaque density gradient centrifugation and cryopreserved in liquid nitrogen vapor phase. Analytical flow cytometry was used to check the purity and quantity of every magnetically sorted T cell population. Genomic DNA was isolated from each sorted fraction and quantified by UV absorbance on a Nanodrop 2000c. Using the deep immunoSEQ assay, multiplex PCR amplified TCR CDR3 regions from genomic DNA. Extracted genomic DNA from each cell subset was distributed evenly across all wells of several immunoSEQ 96-well plates, and each plate was treated as a replicate. Each replicate PCR for sorted subsets received about 180 ng genomic DNA, equal to 28,000 or so T cell genomes. Purified libraries were quantified with a Qubit 3.0 fluorometer, sized on a Bioanalyzer 2100, and re-quantified with the KAPA Library Quantification kit. Each immunoSEQ 96-well plate was sequenced on its own single-read 150-cycle Illumina NextSeq 550 flow cell. Under the source paper's analysis protocol: Because the immunoSEQ output held only junctional sequences and lacked quality scores, the filtering could not match the filtering applied to full-length reads. Sequences were annotated with PyIR, a Python wrapper for IgBLAST v1.9, and V/J genes and CDR3 were assigned using IMGT germline references. Reads were filtered out if the reads had weak V/J assignments (E-value above 1e-6), no CDR3, stop codons, out-of-frame junctions, or ambiguous translated residues. V3J clonotypes were defined as sequences sharing the same inferred V gene, J gene, and CDR3 amino acid sequence. Percentage overlap between repertoires was calculated by dividing the number of shared unique clonotypes by the size of the smaller repertoire. Repertoire richness was assessed with RTK rarefaction, the Chao1 estimator, and Recon v2.1 estimates of unobserved clonotypes. Generation probabilities for all TCRbeta clonotypes obtained by the gDNA method from several donors were computed using OLGA. TCRdb holds this immuneACCESS table with in-frame rearrangements only. Some clones are missing; in checked studies, unresolved V genes explain under half, and the rest has no known cause. V, J and clone size are taken as reported in that table, and D and trimming were inferred from the DNA itself. In all, the sample holds 2 million to 2.5 million clones, and 90% to 95% of those were seen once. Around 0.37% of the sample goes to the ten largest clones.

For this clone: Its antigen specificity is not known. No qualities accompany the bases; no much larger clone lies one base away.

The germline V gene encodes CDR1 MNHNY and CDR2 SVGAGI (reference sequence). The CDR3 has 13 amino acids, counting the end cysteine and phenylalanine. Only the CDR3 DNA stays, 39 bases, in frame from base 1. V loses 5 bases of germline sequence and J loses 2 bases, and the interval between the two ends is 9 bases. Overall study outcomes, separate from this receptor: Sampling was restricted to blood, and TCR repertoires in tissues likely differ from the TCR repertoires found in blood. The genetic and exposure-history diversity represented was limited by the small number of donors. Based on pairwise subsampling, the degree of clonotype sharing among donors was expected to be affected by sequencing depth. Larger estimated clonotype richness was generally found for naive subsets than for memory subsets. Incomplete sequencing was indicated by rarefaction of sorted-subset datasets, despite the large sequencing depth. Clonotypes shared by all four sorted-subset donors showed higher generation probabilities than non-shared clonotypes. About 5% of naive CD4, 3.5% of naive CD8, 2.3% of memory CD4, and more than 0.35% of memory CD8 clonotypes were shared across several donors.

The chain links TRBV6-6 with TRBJ1-2; the D gene identity is not certain. The TCR originated in a man between 18 and 35 years old in good health. Some clones in this sample may be carry-over from other donors' samples. The sequenced material came from naive CD4+ T cells from PBMCs. The meaning of the sample's cell subset or site label: CD45RA+ positively selected. The CDR3 region reads CASSTEPNYGYTF. Read as DNA, the sequence is TGTGCCAGCAGTACCGAACCGAACTATGGCTACACCTTC.